A single sample gave rise to the 21 T cell receptor beta chains below, sequenced in a study of blood T cell repertoires in COVID-19. Repertoires were generated with immunoSEQ multiplex PCR, while TCRdb's copy carries only in-frame clones and drops some. The sample has fewer than 200,000 clones, about 75% seen once. Sequenced sample: peripheral blood. The receptor source for this set is a woman in her 70s with acute or convalescent COVID-19.

The table lists this clone with a few counts. An end of the junction does not agree with germline; a read error may underlie this. The V and J genes are TRBV6-1 and TRBJ2-1; TRBD2 aligns across 11 bases. This CDR3 region has 15 residues. In germline, CDR1 is MNHNS, CDR2 SASEGT. The CDR3 nucleotides are TGTGCCAGCAGGGAAGGACTAGCGGGCCTCAATGAGCAGTTCTTC. Its protein is CASREGLAGLNEQFF.

This chain links TRBV7-2 with TRBJ1-3, with D unclear. CDR1 SGHTA and CDR2 FQGNSA come from the germline V gene. The CDR3 sequence is 16 residues long. The V and J ends lost 3 bases and 2 bases respectively, with 14 bases between them. CDR3: CASSFGQTAAGNTIYF. CDR3 nucleotides: TGTGCCAGCAGCTTTGGGCAGACCGCCGCTGGAAACACCATATATTTT.

The rearrangement joins TRBV4-1 to TRBJ1-1; tentative D call: TRBD1 (5 bases). V was cut by 9 bases and J by 4 bases, with 21 bases left in between. Germline CDR1 and CDR2: MGHRA and YSYEKL. This CDR3 region has 15 residues. The CDR3 reads CASSTGSGGATEAFF. The CDR3, as DNA: TGCGCCAGTAGTACGGGGTCGGGCGGGGCCACTGAAGCTTTCTTT.

The gene calls are TRBV5-1 and TRBJ2-1; the D gene is possibly TRBD1 (5 bases). This CDR3 region has 13 residues. Deletions cut 2 bases from V and 8 bases from J, with 11 bases between. Germline V gene data show CDR1 as SGHRS and CDR2 as YFSETQ. For the CDR3, the DNA is TGCGCCAGCAGCTTATTCAGGGCGGATGAGCAGTTCTTC. As protein: CASSLFRADEQFF.

This rearrangement joins TRBV2 to TRBJ2-3, with a weak D call TRBD1 (7 bases). Germline V gene lookup returns CDR1 SNHLY and CDR2 FYNNEI. This CDR3 region has 13 residues. Trimming took 6 bases from V and 6 from J, leaving 13 bases between them. The chain's CDR3 is CASRDREVDTQYF. CDR3 bases: TGTGCCAGCAGAGACAGGGAGGTCGATACGCAGTATTTT.

The J gene is TRBJ1-1, the V gene TRBV29-1; 7 nucleotides match TRBD1. Germline CDR1 reads SQVTM; CDR2 reads ANQGSEA. The CDR3 extends over 15 amino acids. V dropped 4 bases and J dropped 3; count of bases not matched to a gene: 11. DNA of the CDR3: TGCAGCGTTGGAGGAGGGACAGCCAGTCACACTGAAGCTTTCTTT. It translates to CSVGGGTASHTEAFF. Using reference TRBV29-1 and TRBJ1-1 for the parts outside the CDR3, the full variable domain is SAVISQKPSRDICQRGTSLTIQCQVDSQVTMMFWYRQQPGQSLTLIATANQGSEATYESGFVIDKFPISRPNLTFSTLTVSNMSPEDSSIYLCSVGGGTASHTEAFFGQGTRLTVV.

This chain links TRBV5-1 with TRBJ1-3; D is ambiguous. This CDR3 is built from 13 residues. Germline V lookup: CDR1 SGHRS, CDR2 YFSETQ. V gave up 4 bases and J gave up 4 bases, with 9 bases separating them. The CDR3 loop reads CASSPSEGNTIYF. In nucleotides, the CDR3 is TGCGCCAGCAGCCCTTCGGAGGGAAACACCATATATTTT.

The genes are TRBV6-5 and TRBJ1-4; D remains ambiguous. The CDR3 loop spans 12 amino acids. Trimming pared 6 bases from V and 5 bases from J, leaving 7 bases between. CDR1 is MNHEY, CDR2 SVGAGI, per germline. CDR3 sequence reads: CASRALNEKLFF. In nucleotides, the CDR3 is TGTGCCAGCAGAGCCCTAAATGAAAAACTGTTTTTT.

The chain links TRBV5-1 to TRBJ2-3, with D unclear. The germline gives CDR1 SGHRS, CDR2 YFSETQ. Between the trimmed V and J ends, which lost 1 base and 1 base, there was a span of 10 bases. This CDR3 has 15 residues. The CDR3 nucleotides read TGCGCCAGCAGCTTGCGTGGAGAGGGCACAGATACGCAGTATTTT. Translation: CASSLRGEGTDTQYF. The whole variable domain, remainder taken from reference TRBV5-1 and TRBJ2-3, is KAGVTQTPRYLIKTRGQQVTLSCSPISGHRSVSWYQQTPGQGLQFLFEYFSETQRNKGNFPGRFSGRQFSNSRSEMNVSTLELGDSALYLCASSLRGEGTDTQYFGPGTRLTVL.

The DNA of the CDR3 is TGTGCCAGCAGCGTCCAGCGGAGCCCCCCCCTGTTCTTC. Its translation is CASSVQRSPPLFF. This chain joins TRBV7-6 and TRBJ2-1; tentatively, D is TRBD2 (5 bases). Trimming removed 5 bases from V and 15 bases from J, with 20 bases in between. CDR1 and CDR2 (germline): SGHVS, FNYEAQ. The CDR3 runs to 13 residues.

The rearrangement joins TRBV20-1 to TRBJ2-5; no clear D gene. Germline V gene data show CDR1 as DFQATT and CDR2 as SNEGSKA (reference sequence). V was cut by 3 bases and J by 2 bases, with 10 bases left in between. The CDR3 has 13 amino acids. CDR3 sequence (DNA): TGCAGTGCTAGTTTCTCTAGACAAGAGACCCAGTACTTC. Protein: CSASFSRQETQYF.

CDR3 sequence: CASSVRTGLADTQYF. The DNA for the CDR3 is TGTGCCAGCAGCGTCCGGACAGGACTTGCAGATACGCAGTATTTT. This sequence joins TRBV5-6 and TRBJ2-3; 7 nucleotides match TRBD1. Trimming removed 4 bases from V and 4 bases from J; junction bases left unmatched: 9. The CDR3 consists of 15 residues. Germline lookup yields CDR1 SGHDT and CDR2 YYEEEE. The complete variable domain, with remaining parts taken from reference TRBV5-6 and TRBJ2-3, reads DAGVTQSPTHLIKTRGQQVTLRCSPKSGHDTVSWYQQALGQGPQFIFQYYEEEERQRGNFPDRFSGHQFPNYSSELNVNALLLGDSALYLCASSVRTGLADTQYFGPGTRLTVL.

The chain joins TRBV24-1 to TRBJ2-2, with D tentatively TRBD2 (6 bases). V was shortened by 10 bases and J by 4 bases, with 18 bases between the two germline ends. Germline CDR1 KGHDR, CDR2 SFDVKD. The CDR3 is 15 residues long. Here the CDR3 reads CATRDDGVRTGELFF. CDR3 DNA sequence: TGTGCCACGCGGGACGATGGGGTACGCACCGGGGAGCTGTTTTTT.

V gene TRBV24-1 combines with J gene TRBJ2-2; D remains ambiguous. V was clipped by 0 bases and J by 0 bases, with 7 bases between them. CDR1 and CDR2 from the germline V gene are KGHDR and SFDVKD. The CDR3 covers 16 residues. This CDR3 is CATSDLNPANTGELFF. The CDR3 region has the DNA TGTGCCACCAGTGATTTGAACCCAGCGAACACCGGGGAGCTGTTTTTT.

The chain employs TRBV19 and TRBJ2-2; 14 bases are shared with TRBD2. This CDR3 has 14 amino acids. Germline lookup yields CDR1 LNHDA and CDR2 SQIVND (reference sequence). V lost 9 bases to trimming and J lost 8 bases; unmatched junction nucleotides: 5. The DNA for the CDR3 is TGTGCCAGCAAGGGACTAGCGGGAGAGGGGGAGCTGTTTTTT. The encoded protein is CASKGLAGEGELFF.

V gene TRBV27 combines with J gene TRBJ2-3, with unresolved D. CDR1 and CDR2 (germline): MNHEY, SMNVEV (reference sequence). CDR3 length: 13 amino acids. Trimming left V 3 bases short and J 10 bases short, with 14 bases between. The CDR3 loop reads CASSFSSGLAQYF. The CDR3, as DNA: TGTGCCAGCAGTTTTTCCTCCGGGTTGGCGCAGTATTTT.

The V call is TRBV6-5, the J call TRBJ1-5, with 7 bases that match TRBD1. The germline V gene has CDR1 MNHEY and CDR2 SVGAGI. V shed 4 bases, J shed 6 bases, and the junction held 12 bases outside the gene matches. The CDR3 runs to 16 residues. Here the CDR3 reads CASSSTRQGGRQPQHF. The CDR3 coding sequence is TGTGCCAGCAGTTCCACCCGTCAGGGGGGACGTCAGCCCCAGCATTTT.

The rearrangement links TRBV2 to TRBJ2-2, with TRBD2 identical over 7 bases. Germline loops: CDR1 SNHLY, CDR2 FYNNEI. The trim removed 5 bases at V and 9 bases at J, leaving 9 bases unmatched. The CDR3 length is 14 residues. The CDR3 loop reads CASSIGRELRELFF. In DNA, the CDR3 is TGTGCCAGCAGTATAGGGCGGGAGTTAAGGGAGCTGTTTTTT. The whole variable domain, filled in from reference TRBV2 and TRBJ2-2, reads EPEVTQTPSHQVTQMGQEVILRCVPISNHLYFYWYRQILGQKVEFLVSFYNNEISEKSEIFDDQFSVERPDGSNFTLKIRSTKLEDSAMYFCASSIGRELRELFFGEGSRLTVL.

As concerns this clone: Other DNA sequences in the sample encode the same CDR3. The chain joins TRBV6-5 to TRBJ1-6; weak D call: TRBD1 (5 bases). The CDR3 sequence is 14 residues long. V lost 6 bases and J 0 bases, leaving 6 bases between the germline ends. Germline assignment: CDR1 MNHEY and CDR2 SVGAGI. The CDR3: CASSDSSYNSPLHF. The CDR3 DNA is TGTGCCAGCAGCGACAGCTCCTATAATTCACCCCTCCACTTT.

This chain joins TRBV7-6 and TRBJ2-6, with TRBD1 as a possible D gene (5 bases). Germline V gives CDR1 SGHVS, CDR2 FNYEAQ. CDR3 length: 15 amino acids. Trimming stripped 5 bases from V and 1 base from J, with 9 bases between. CDR3 sequence reads: CASSRGQSGANVLTF. The CDR3 coding sequence is TGTGCCAGCAGCCGAGGACAATCTGGGGCCAACGTCCTGACTTTC.

This clone occurred a few times. This sequence joins TRBV5-1 and TRBJ1-4; D might be TRBD1 (6 bases). V lost 4 bases, J lost 7 bases, and 14 bases lay in between. Germline V gives CDR1 SGHRS, CDR2 YFSETQ. This CDR3 has 14 residues. CDR3 protein: CASSPGTRSEKLFF. Here the CDR3 DNA reads TGCGCCAGCAGCCCCGGGACACGCAGTGAAAAACTGTTTTTT.